The entry below gives a single TCR beta chain sequence along with its context. Its antigen is not known. The data stem from a study of blood T cells in healthy people across ages. The study, taken as a whole, reports: A greater number of naive CD4+ cells and higher diversity distinguished long-lived donors from aged donors. Diversity of TCR beta per million T cells declined in a roughly linear way with age. CMV status of donors was not determined, possibly confounding expanded clonotype changes.

The authors ran a second PCR of about 7 to 12 cycles using a sample-barcoded 5' primer and a J-beta primer mix. TCRdb reanalysed the 5' RACE reads using MiXCR and keeps one entry per CDR3 protein. This sample has roughly 1.9 million distinct CDR3 sequences, with approximately 40% found just once. The CDR3 covers 16 residues. Trimming pared 0 bases from V and 9 bases from J, leaving 15 bases between. Germline V gives CDR1 LGHNA, CDR2 YNFKEQ. The TCR comes from a human donor in good health. Sequencing was done on a sample of blood. V usage is TRBV4-2 and J usage is TRBJ1-6, with no clear D. CDR3 region: CASSQEVGSVGSPLHF. Here the CDR3 DNA reads TGTGCCAGCAGCCAAGAAGTGGGTTCGGTCGGTTCACCCCTCCACTTT.